One sample yielded the 30 T cell receptor beta chains listed below, sequenced in a study of response to subunit inactivated influenza vaccine (dated by TCRdb to 2016 to 2019). Library preparation employed RT-PCR. Sequenced using an Illumina HiSeq 2500. TCRdb redid the processing of the public reads, applying fastp at Q25 and MiXCR, and retained in-frame beta chains. Each entry is one CDR3 protein sequence, shown with its most common DNA and genes. Here the sample has 450,000 to 600,000 distinct CDR3 sequences; around 8% occur a single time. Roughly 13% of the sample is held by the ten biggest clonotypes. The sample here was PBMCs from blood, taken roughly 24 months after vaccination. Every receptor here comes from a man aged 50-75 years who received an inactivated influenza vaccine. Donor details come from another sample of the same person, matched by shared clones.

This clonotype was counted many times. This sequence joins TRBV6-1 and TRBJ2-4; TRBD1 matches at 8 bases. Germline CDR1 MNHNS, CDR2 SASEGT. V dropped 8 bases and J dropped 9; count of bases not matched to a gene: 12. This CDR3 has 14 residues. In DNA form, the CDR3 reads TGTGCCAGCGGTCTTGGACAGGGAAAGGGCATTCAGTACTTC. Translating gives CASGLGQGKGIQYF.

Many counts were recorded for this clonotype. The V gene is TRBV5-5, the J gene TRBJ1-1; D ambiguous. The CDR3 consists of 12 residues. V lost 2 bases and J 3 bases, leaving 5 bases between the germline ends. Germline V lookup: CDR1 SGHKS, CDR2 YYEKEE (reference sequence). The CDR3: CASSLLHTEAFF. The CDR3 DNA is TGTGCCAGCAGCTTATTGCACACTGAAGCTTTCTTT.

The sample holds a few counts of this clonotype. The chain uses TRBV28 and TRBJ2-7; 13 bases agree with TRBD2. CDR3 size: 16 residues. Trimming removed 7 bases from V and 2 bases from J; junction bases left unmatched: 8. Germline V gene data show CDR1 as MDHEN and CDR2 as SYDVKM. The CDR3 reads CASTGTSGIPPYEQYF. CDR3 DNA sequence: TGTGCCAGCACGGGGACTAGCGGGATCCCTCCCTACGAGCAGTACTTC.

This clonotype was detected ten times or more. The chain carries TRBV12-3 or TRBV12-4 and TRBJ1-6, with D tentatively TRBD1 (6 bases). V gave up 6 bases and J gave up 6 bases, with 12 bases separating them. The CDR3 is 14 amino acids. CDR3 bases: TGTGCCAGCAGGGGGGCAGGCTTTAATTCACCCCTCCACTTT. Its translation is CASRGAGFNSPLHF.

Worth noting for this clonotype: Mismatch with germline at one junction end may stem from a read error. V usage is TRBV6-6 and J usage is TRBJ2-1; weak D call: TRBD2 (6 bases). This CDR3 has 11 amino acids. Germline V CDR1 and CDR2: MNHNY, SVGAGI (reference sequence). The CDR3 sequence is CASSGRLEQLF. Written as DNA, the CDR3 is TGTGCCAGCAGCGGGAGACTTGAGCAGTTGTTC.

The CDR3 region is CASSGSRDQAGNEQFF. The CDR3 nucleotides are TGTGCCAGCAGCGGAAGCCGGGACCAGGCCGGCAATGAGCAGTTCTTC. V gene TRBV7-9 combines with J gene TRBJ2-1; D could derive from TRBD1 or TRBD2 (5 bases each). Per germline, CDR1 SEHNR and CDR2 FQNEAQ (reference sequence). This CDR3 spans 16 amino acids. V was shortened by 5 bases and J by 6 bases, with 20 bases between the two germline ends.

In DNA form, the CDR3 reads TGTGCCAGCAGGAGGGACCTGTATACGCAGTATTTT. Protein product: CASRRDLYTQYF. V is TRBV12-3 or TRBV12-4 and J is TRBJ2-3; D may be TRBD1 or TRBD2 (5 bases each). V was pared by 6 bases and J by 7 bases, with 11 bases between. The CDR3 extends over 12 amino acids.

The sample holds many counts of this clonotype. The chain is built from TRBV28 and TRBJ2-3, with 10 bases matching TRBD1. V trimming: 4 bases; J trimming: 1 base; junction bases outside the gene matches: 8. The CDR3 runs 17 residues. Germline CDR1 is MDHEN and CDR2 is SYDVKM. As DNA, the CDR3 is TGTGCCAGCAGTTATCCCCGGGACAGGGGTCGCACAGATACGCAGTATTTT. This gives the protein CASSYPRDRGRTDTQYF.

This clonotype was detected ten times or more. The chain links TRBV6-6 to TRBJ2-1; D unclear. Trimming removed 0 bases at V and 5 bases at J, with 2 bases between. Germline lookup yields CDR1 MNHNY and CDR2 SVGAGI (reference sequence). CDR3 size: 12 residues. The CDR3 sequence: CASSYSDNEQFF. The CDR3 DNA is TGTGCCAGCAGTTACTCGGACAATGAGCAGTTCTTC.

V is TRBV6-5 and J is TRBJ2-3; D ambiguous. V shed 0 bases and J shed 9 bases, with 10 bases lying between them. The CDR3 is made up of 13 amino acids. CDR1 is MNHEY, CDR2 SVGAGI, per germline. Here the CDR3 reads CASSYSFGVTQYF. The CDR3 bases are TGTGCCAGCAGTTACTCGTTTGGGGTAACGCAGTATTTT.

At least ten counts were recorded for this clonotype. The V call is TRBV7-9, the J call TRBJ2-7; D unclear. Germline loops: CDR1 SEHNR, CDR2 FQNEAQ (reference sequence). This CDR3 has 12 residues. Trimming removed 5 bases at V and 6 bases at J, with 11 bases between. Here the CDR3 reads CASSTTSGEQYF. The CDR3 DNA is TGTGCCAGCAGCACCACGTCGGGCGAGCAGTACTTC.

The chain links TRBV12-3 or TRBV12-4 to TRBJ2-1, with a tentative D call TRBD2 (6 bases). The CDR3 length is 11 residues. Trimming left V 11 bases short and J 5 bases short, with 10 bases between. CDR3 sequence reads: CAGGRDNEQFF. The CDR3 DNA follows: TGTGCCGGAGGGCGAGACAATGAGCAGTTCTTC.

This clonotype was observed a handful of times. The chain employs TRBV7-2 and TRBJ2-3, with 14 bases that match TRBD2. Trimming at V came to 9 bases and at J to 3 bases, leaving 5 bases not matched to a gene. This CDR3 has 15 amino acids. Per germline, CDR1 SGHTA and CDR2 FQGNSA. The CDR3 spells CARGGLAGETDTQYF. DNA for the CDR3: TGTGCCAGGGGGGGACTAGCGGGAGAGACAGATACGCAGTATTTT.

This clonotype was observed a handful of times. V is TRBV7-8 and J is TRBJ2-7, with 14 bases matching TRBD2. V shed 3 bases and J 2 bases; nucleotides not matched to a gene: 3. The CDR3 extends over 16 amino acids. Germline V gene sequence: CDR1 SGHVS, CDR2 FQNEAQ. CDR3 sequence (DNA): TGTGCCAGCAGCTTGGGGACTAGCGGGAGTCCCTACGAGCAGTACTTC. Protein: CASSLGTSGSPYEQYF.

The rearrangement joins TRBV20-1 to TRBJ2-1; possibly TRBD1 for D (6 bases). The germline V and J ends were trimmed by 5 bases and 3 bases, with 8 bases remaining between them. CDR1 is DFQATT, CDR2 SNEGSKA, per germline (reference sequence). The CDR3 is 12 amino acids. The CDR3 DNA sequence: TGCAGTGCTGAGACAGGCTACAATGAGCAGTTCTTC. It specifies CSAETGYNEQFF.

J is TRBJ1-3 and V is TRBV4-2; D gene unclear. The germline V gene has CDR1 LGHNA and CDR2 YNFKEQ. This CDR3 contains 15 residues. Trimming took 0 bases from V and 2 from J, leaving 8 bases between them. DNA for the CDR3: TGTGCCAGCAGCCAAGATCAAGGTCCTGGAAACACCATATATTTT. This gives the protein CASSQDQGPGNTIYF.

The V gene is TRBV20-1, the J gene TRBJ1-2; possible D gene TRBD1, 6 bases. CDR1 DFQATT and CDR2 SNEGSKA come from the germline V gene (reference sequence). V lost 4 bases, J lost 0 bases, and 9 bases lay in between. This CDR3 spans 13 amino acids. CDR3 sequence: CSATTGTNYGYTF. The DNA for the CDR3 is TGCAGTGCTACTACAGGGACTAACTATGGCTACACCTTC.

This clonotype was found many times. J is TRBJ2-2 and V is TRBV28; D not resolved. The CDR3 length is 13 residues. The V end was cut by 0 bases, the J end by 5 bases, with 4 bases between. CDR1 is MDHEN and CDR2 is SYDVKM in the germline V gene. The CDR3 bases are TGTGCCAGCAGTTTATGGGAAACCGGGGAGCTGTTTTTT. This codes for CASSLWETGELFF.

This clonotype was detected ten times or more. This chain links TRBV6-1 with TRBJ2-7; the D gene could be TRBD1 or TRBD2 (7 bases each). This CDR3 comprises 15 residues. Germline CDR1 reads MNHNS; CDR2 reads SASEGT. The V end lost 8 bases, the J end lost 1 base, and 18 bases lay between the germline ends. For the CDR3, the DNA is TGTGCCAGCTCCGGGGGCAGGGGGGGATCCTACGAGCAGTACTTC. Its protein product is CASSGGRGGSYEQYF.

The V and J genes are TRBV7-2 and TRBJ1-1; the match to TRBD1 covers 7 bases. Trimming took 3 bases from V and 6 from J; bases not matched to a gene: 4. The CDR3 extends over 13 amino acids. The germline V gene encodes CDR1 SGHTA and CDR2 FQGNSA. CDR3 sequence (DNA): TGTGCCAGCAGCTTTCAGGGGGTCTCTGAAGCTTTCTTT. Translation: CASSFQGVSEAFF.

This clonotype was detected a few times. V usage is TRBV12-3 or TRBV12-4 and J usage is TRBJ1-3, with 8 bases matching TRBD1. CDR3 length: 16 amino acids. The V and J ends lost 6 bases and 1 base, in that order; junction bases with no gene match: 8. The CDR3 sequence is CASSNRDRWSGNTIYF. The CDR3 DNA follows: TGTGCCAGCAGCAACCGGGACAGGTGGTCTGGAAACACCATATATTTT.

This clonotype appeared many times. The chain carries TRBV7-2 and TRBJ1-2; 9 nucleotides match TRBD1. This CDR3 region has 14 residues. Germline V lookup: CDR1 SGHTA, CDR2 FQGNSA. V lost 3 bases to trimming and J lost 4 bases; unmatched junction nucleotides: 3. This CDR3 is CASSLDRGPYGYTF. The CDR3 DNA follows: TGTGCCAGCAGCTTGGACAGGGGACCCTATGGCTACACCTTC. Supplemented by reference TRBV7-2 and TRBJ1-2, the full variable domain reads GAGVSQSPSNKVTEKGKDVELRCDPISGHTALYWYRQSLGQGLEFLIYFQGNSAPDKSGLPSDRFSAERTGGSVSTLTIQRTQQEDSAVYLCASSLDRGPYGYTFGSGTRLTVV.

The CDR3 bases are TGTGCCAGCAGTTTAGCGCTTGGAGGGTATGGGGAGACCCAGTACTTC. This codes for CASSLALGGYGETQYF. The V gene is TRBV12-3 or TRBV12-4, the J gene TRBJ2-5, with TRBD2 as a possible D gene (6 bases). Trimming removed 0 bases at V and 5 bases at J, with 16 bases between. This CDR3 contains 16 residues.

V usage is TRBV5-4 and J usage is TRBJ2-2; 9 bases match TRBD2. V lost 4 bases to trimming and J lost 4 bases; unmatched junction nucleotides: 5. Germline values: CDR1 SGHNT, CDR2 YYREEE (reference sequence). The CDR3 contains 15 residues. The CDR3 is CASSPGLARTGELFF. As DNA, the CDR3 is TGTGCCAGCAGCCCCGGACTAGCGCGCACCGGGGAGCTGTTTTTT.

There are many counts of this clonotype. The chain recombines TRBV29-1 with TRBJ2-1, with 9 nucleotides matching TRBD2. J gave up 4 bases and V 1 base, and 2 bases lay outside the gene matches. This CDR3 has 14 residues. CDR1 is SQVTM, CDR2 ANQGSEA, per germline. Written as DNA, the CDR3 is TGCAGCGTTGAAGGACTAGCGGCGTACAATGAGCAGTTCTTC. It is translated as CSVEGLAAYNEQFF.

This clonotype was observed many times. V gene TRBV4-3 combines with J gene TRBJ1-2; TRBD1 is a possible D gene (5 bases). Germline V lookup: CDR1 LGHNA, CDR2 YSLEER. V was shortened by 0 bases and J by 9 bases, with 14 bases between the two germline ends. The CDR3 has 14 residues. The CDR3 DNA follows: TGCGCCAGCAGCCAAGAGGGTCAGGGAGTTAGCTACACCTTC. It codes for CASSQEGQGVSYTF.

This clonotype was picked up a small number of times. The gene calls are TRBV7-9 and TRBJ2-1, with 9 bases matching TRBD2. J gave up 4 bases and V 5 bases, and 9 bases lay outside the gene matches. The germline V gene encodes CDR1 SEHNR and CDR2 FQNEAQ (reference sequence). The CDR3 loop spans 16 amino acids. CDR3 DNA: TGTGCCAGCAGCACACCAAGCGGGGGGCCTTACAATGAGCAGTTCTTC. Translated: CASSTPSGGPYNEQFF.

The sample holds a few counts of this clonotype. V is TRBV5-1 and J is TRBJ2-4, with 7 bases fitting TRBD2. V was clipped by 5 bases and J by 2 bases; unmatched bases: 16. The CDR3 is 18 amino acids. In germline, CDR1 is SGHRS, CDR2 YFSETQ. The CDR3 sequence: CASREEVGLVNSKNIQYF. CDR3 nucleotide sequence: TGCGCCAGCAGGGAGGAGGTTGGACTAGTGAATTCCAAAAACATTCAGTACTTC.

The V call is TRBV6-1, the J call TRBJ1-2, with TRBD1 identical over 8 bases. The germline V gene encodes CDR1 MNHNS and CDR2 SASEGT. The CDR3 spans 15 residues. After removal of 1 base from V and 3 bases from J, the junction contained 4 bases not matched to a gene. The CDR3 protein is CASSEGTGSYYGYTF. CDR3 DNA sequence: TGTGCCAGCAGTGAAGGGACAGGGTCGTACTATGGCTACACCTTC.

This clonotype was detected a few times. J is TRBJ2-7 and V is TRBV5-1; 7 nucleotides align to TRBD1. In germline, CDR1 is SGHRS, CDR2 YFSETQ. The length of the CDR3 is 15 residues. V lost 3 bases, J lost 1 base, and 7 bases stayed unmatched. CDR3 sequence: CASSWIQGLSYEQYF. The CDR3, as DNA: TGCGCCAGCAGCTGGATACAGGGGCTATCCTACGAGCAGTACTTC.